These 8 T cell receptor beta chains came from one sample sequenced in a study of cytomegalovirus exposure and HLA in healthy donors. Profiling relied on immunoSEQ multiplex PCR, and the TCRdb table lists in-frame clones only, not all of them. Of 150,000 to 200,000 clones in the sample, approximately 86% were seen once. Source material: PBMCs. These receptors were taken from a man between 18 and 35 years old in good health and CMV-seropositive.

The chain recombines TRBV6-5 with TRBJ2-1; 10 bases align to TRBD2. V dropped 0 bases and J dropped 7; count of bases not matched to a gene: 3. In germline, CDR1 is MNHEY, CDR2 SVGAGI. The CDR3 is 15 residues long. CDR3 bases: TGTGCCAGCAGTTACTCGGCTAGCGGGAGTAATGAGCAGTTCTTC. Translation: CASSYSASGSNEQFF.

This sequence joins TRBV7-9 and TRBJ2-4, with TRBD1 matching over 9 bases. V shed 2 bases and J 2 bases; nucleotides not matched to a gene: 1. The CDR3 is 15 amino acids. CDR1 is SEHNR, CDR2 FQNEAQ, per germline (reference sequence). The CDR3 loop reads CASSLTGGSKNIQYF. DNA for the CDR3: TGTGCCAGCAGCTTAACAGGGGGCTCCAAAAACATTCAGTACTTC.

The chain recombines TRBV30 with TRBJ1-2; TRBD1 matches 7 bases. The V gene's germline CDR1 is GTSNPN and CDR2 SVGIG (reference sequence). Trimming took 4 bases from V and 6 from J; bases not matched to a gene: 14. The CDR3 consists of 15 residues. The CDR3 spells CAWNKPRDSRDGYTF. The CDR3 bases are TGTGCCTGGAACAAACCAAGGGACAGCCGGGATGGCTACACCTTC. Filled out from reference TRBV30 and TRBJ1-2, the complete variable domain reads SQTIHQWPATLVQPVGSPLSLECTVEGTSNPNLYWYRQAAGRGLQLLFYSVGIGQISSEVPQNLSASRPQDRQFILSSKKLLLSDSGFYLCAWNKPRDSRDGYTFGSGTRLTVV.

The chain joins TRBV6-5 to TRBJ2-7; 11 nucleotides match TRBD1. Germline CDR1 MNHEY, CDR2 SVGAGI. V was clipped by 4 bases and J by 6 bases; unmatched bases: 5. This CDR3 is 14 amino acids long. The CDR3 loop reads CASSSDRGLGEQYF. CDR3 coding DNA: TGTGCCAGCAGTTCGGACAGGGGGCTAGGCGAGCAGTACTTC.

The J gene is TRBJ2-2, the V gene TRBV7-2; D not resolved. In germline, CDR1 is SGHTA, CDR2 FQGNSA. The CDR3 runs 15 residues. V lost 8 bases and J lost 0, with 13 bases in between. Here the CDR3 DNA reads TGTGCCAGCGCCAAACAGATATCGAACACCGGGGAGCTGTTTTTT. It translates to CASAKQISNTGELFF.

The chain links TRBV13 to TRBJ2-7; TRBD1 is a possible D gene (5 bases). Between the trimmed V and J ends, which lost 2 bases and 9 bases, there was a span of 11 bases. In germline, CDR1 is PRHDT, CDR2 FYEKMQ (reference sequence). CDR3 size: 12 residues. The CDR3 DNA sequence: TGTGCCAGCAGCTTAAGGGGCTCCCGGCAGTACTTC. It codes for CASSLRGSRQYF.

The chain combines TRBV28 with TRBJ2-3; D possibly corresponds to TRBD1 (5 bases). Germline loops: CDR1 MDHEN, CDR2 SYDVKM. Trimming pared 4 bases from V and 0 bases from J, leaving 14 bases between. This CDR3 comprises 16 residues. CDR3 DNA: TGTGCCAGCAGTTACAGGCCAGGGCCTAGCACAGATACGCAGTATTTT. It codes for CASSYRPGPSTDTQYF.

The chain employs TRBV14 and TRBJ1-3, with a weak D call TRBD1 (5 bases). The CDR3 totals 14 residues. Trimming cost V 6 bases and J 0 bases, with 9 bases left between them. CDR1 and CDR2 (germline): SGHDN, FVKESK. The CDR3 DNA reads as TGTGCCAGCAGGCCAGGGAACTCTGGAAACACCATATATTTT. It encodes CASRPGNSGNTIYF.